This TCR beta chain was captured in a study of cytomegalovirus exposure and HLA in healthy donors. Study at large: Among several hundred genotyped donors, about 85% fell in the Caucasian-associated ancestry cluster.

Trimming pared 8 bases from V and 6 bases from J, leaving 16 bases between. The germline gives CDR1 MNHNS, CDR2 SASEGT. CDR3 length: 13 amino acids. PCR was performed using 60 Vbeta and 13 Jbeta primers. Clones were sequenced by immunoSEQ multiplex PCR, and TCRdb holds only the in-frame ones, with some missing. In the table there are about 270,000 clones, around 66% of which are singletons. The rearrangement links TRBV6-1 to TRBJ1-2; tentative D call: TRBD1 (6 bases). This sequence was found in a female donor in good health and CMV-seronegative. Material for sequencing was PBMCs. Here the CDR3 reads CASSEGGGNGYTF. CDR3 nucleotide sequence: TGTGCCAGCTCCGAGGGGGGAGGGAATGGCTACACCTTC.